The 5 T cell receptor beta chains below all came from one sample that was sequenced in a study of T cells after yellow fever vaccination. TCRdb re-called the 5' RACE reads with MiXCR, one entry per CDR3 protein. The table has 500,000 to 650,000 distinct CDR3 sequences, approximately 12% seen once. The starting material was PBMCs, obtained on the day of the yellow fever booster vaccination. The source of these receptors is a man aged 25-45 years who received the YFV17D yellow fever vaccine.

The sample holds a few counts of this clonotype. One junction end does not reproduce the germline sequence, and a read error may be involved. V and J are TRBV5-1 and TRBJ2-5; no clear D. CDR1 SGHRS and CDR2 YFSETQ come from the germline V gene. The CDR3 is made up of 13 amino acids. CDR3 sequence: CASSFGTEETQYF. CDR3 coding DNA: TGTGCCAGCAGTTTCGGTACCGAGGAGACCCAGTACTTC.

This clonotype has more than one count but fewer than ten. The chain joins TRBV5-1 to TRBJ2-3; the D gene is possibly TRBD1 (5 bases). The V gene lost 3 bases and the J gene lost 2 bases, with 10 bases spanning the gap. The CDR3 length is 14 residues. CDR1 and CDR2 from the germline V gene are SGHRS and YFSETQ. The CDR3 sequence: CASSWQGTTDTQYF. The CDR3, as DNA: TGCGCCAGCAGCTGGCAGGGTACCACAGATACGCAGTATTTT.

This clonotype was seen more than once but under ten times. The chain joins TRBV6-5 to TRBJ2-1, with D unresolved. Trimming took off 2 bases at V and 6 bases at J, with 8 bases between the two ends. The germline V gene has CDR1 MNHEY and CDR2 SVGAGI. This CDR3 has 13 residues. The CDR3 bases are TGTGCCAGCAGTTACCCGCCTTCCAATGAGCAGTTCTTC. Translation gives CASSYPPSNEQFF.

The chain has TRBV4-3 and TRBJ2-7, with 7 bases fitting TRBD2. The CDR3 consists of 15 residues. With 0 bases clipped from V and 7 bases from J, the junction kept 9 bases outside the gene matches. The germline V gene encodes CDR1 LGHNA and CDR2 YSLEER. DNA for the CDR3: TGCGCCAGCAGCCAAGACAAGCGGGATGGAGGGGAGCAGTACTTC. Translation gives CASSQDKRDGGEQYF.

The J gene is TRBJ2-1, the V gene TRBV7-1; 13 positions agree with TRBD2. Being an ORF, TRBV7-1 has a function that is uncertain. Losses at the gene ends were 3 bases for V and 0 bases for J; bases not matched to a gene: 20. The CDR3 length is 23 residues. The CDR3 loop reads CASSSFARLPGLAGKSSYNEQFF. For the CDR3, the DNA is TGTGCCAGCAGCTCGTTCGCTAGACTCCCGGGACTAGCGGGGAAGAGCTCCTACAATGAGCAGTTCTTC.